This TCR beta chain was sequenced in a study of identical twins. Study-wide findings and caveats: Out-of-frame TCR alpha sharing in monozygotic twins exceeded recombination model predictions. With abundant cord blood beta clonotypes, insertions were fewer; memory repertoires showed no such pattern.

In germline, CDR1 is MNHEY, CDR2 SVGEGT. The V and J ends lost 11 bases and 1 base, in that order; junction bases with no gene match: 14. There are 17 residues in the CDR3. cDNA carried unique molecular identifiers, and a universal primer site was added by template switching. TCRdb fed the 5' RACE reads into MiXCR, producing one record per CDR3 protein. The profile shows 250,000 or so distinct CDR3 sequences, approximately 8.3% of them singletons. This clonotype came up a few times. Its antigen is unknown. This sample was shared with a second study, whose subject was yellow fever vaccine responses in identical twins. This second study says: Twins reportedly mounted vaccine T cell responses that seemed partly convergent, partly personalized.

The TCR was taken from a woman aged 18-29 years in good health. Material for sequencing was CD8+ T cells sorted from blood. The J gene is TRBJ2-1, the V gene TRBV6-2 or TRBV6-3; TRBD1 agrees at 10 bases. For the CDR3, the DNA is TGTGCCGTGTGGGACAGGGGCGCCTTCGGATCCTACAATGAGCAGTTCTTC. Its translation: CAVWDRGAFGSYNEQFF.